The sequence of this T cell receptor beta chain was determined in a study of T cell responses to AZD1222 COVID-19 vaccine. Overall study results and limits: After the peak T cell response, and only then, were repertoires sampled. Unmutated variant regions reportedly attract nearly half of all spike-specific TCRs. In a largely white British group with more females than males, clonal diversity was possibly underestimated. Following two doses of AZD1222, Spike-specific TCR breadth and depth rose.

To note about this clone: Antigen unknown.

Libraries were prepared by immunoSEQ multiplex PCR; TCRdb keeps only in-frame clonotypes and omits some of them. Here the sample spans 95,000 to 150,000 clones, roughly 88% being singletons. Germline V gene lookup returns CDR1 LGHDT and CDR2 YNNKEL (reference sequence). V dropped 5 bases and J dropped 2 bases, with 18 bases sitting between them. The CDR3 runs 16 residues. The clonotype comes from an adult in good health. This chain connects TRBV3-1 (or the pseudogene TRBV3-2) to TRBJ1-2; D may be TRBD1 (5 bases). The source was peripheral blood, collected on day 0 of AZD1222 vaccination. The CDR3 coding sequence is TGTGCCAGCAGCTTCCCTAGAGGTGGGGGAAACTATGGCTACACCTTC. Residues: CASSFPRGGGNYGYTF.